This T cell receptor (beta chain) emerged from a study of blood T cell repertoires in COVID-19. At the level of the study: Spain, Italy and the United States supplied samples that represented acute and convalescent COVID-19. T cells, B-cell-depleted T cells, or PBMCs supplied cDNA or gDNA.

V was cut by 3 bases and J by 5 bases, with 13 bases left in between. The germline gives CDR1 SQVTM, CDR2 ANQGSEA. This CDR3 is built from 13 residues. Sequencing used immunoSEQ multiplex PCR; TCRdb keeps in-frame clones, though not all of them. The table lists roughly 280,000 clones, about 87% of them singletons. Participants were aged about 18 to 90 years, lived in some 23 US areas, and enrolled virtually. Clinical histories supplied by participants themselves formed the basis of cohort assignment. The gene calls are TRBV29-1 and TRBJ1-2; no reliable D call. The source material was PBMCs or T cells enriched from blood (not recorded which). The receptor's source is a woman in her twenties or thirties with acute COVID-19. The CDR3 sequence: CSVDFGAGYGYTF. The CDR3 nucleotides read TGCAGCGTTGACTTCGGCGCGGGTTATGGCTACACCTTC.